This T cell receptor beta chain originates from a study of T cell responses to AZD1222 COVID-19 vaccine. Study-level results: Elevations in Spike-specific TCR breadth and depth followed administration of two AZD1222 doses.

Assay: immunoSEQ multiplex PCR; the TCRdb copy retains only in-frame clones and omits some. The data show about 120,000 clones, around 82% seen once. Details on this clone: Its antigen is still unknown.

This CDR3 region has 13 residues. The germline CDR1 and CDR2 sequences are ENHRY and SYGVKD. Trimming cost V 7 bases and J 3 bases; bases outside gene matches: 3. The sample consisted of peripheral blood, taken on day 0 of AZD1222 vaccination. This TCR came from an adult in good health. This chain uses TRBV10-3 with TRBJ2-1; 7 bases match TRBD2. CDR3: CAINAGDYNEQFF. For the CDR3, the DNA is TGTGCCATCAACGCGGGGGACTACAATGAGCAGTTCTTC.